This TCR beta chain was recorded in a study of blood T cells in healthy people across ages. Overall study results and limits: Higher diversity, along with more naive CD4+ cells, distinguished long-lived donors from aged donors.

Of note for this clonotype: No antigen is known for it. This clone may be a read error of a much larger clone one base away.

Donors each provided about 9.5 milliliters of peripheral blood. This CDR3 comprises 16 residues. Trimming took 5 bases from V and 15 from J; bases not matched to a gene: 20. Germline V gene lookup returns CDR1 SGHVS and CDR2 FQNEAQ. The authors ran a second PCR of about 6 to 11 cycles using a sample-barcoded 5' primer and a J-beta primer mix. Every single cDNA molecule received a tag from a template-switch adaptor with 12 random nucleotides. A single record per CDR3 protein comes from TCRdb applying MiXCR to the 5' RACE reads. The table has 600,000 or so distinct CDR3 sequences, 25% to 30% seen once. The sequenced sample was blood. V is TRBV7-8 and J is TRBJ2-4, with TRBD1 matching over 9 bases. The TCR sequence derives from a woman of 80 years or more in good health. Here the CDR3 reads CASSILGQGSEETPYF. CDR3 coding DNA: TGTGCCAGCAGCATACTGGGACAGGGTTCTGAAGAGACCCCGTACTTC. Supplemented by reference TRBV7-8 and TRBJ2-4, the full variable domain reads GAGVSQSPRYKVAKRGQDVALRCDPISGHVSLFWYQQALGQGPEFLTYFQNEAQLDKSGLPSDRFFAERPEGSVSTLKIQRTQQEDSAVYLCASSILGQGSEETPYFGAGTRLSVL.